These 23 T cell receptor beta chains share one sample of origin, sequenced in a study of shared clonotypes between healthy human individuals. Assay used: immunoSEQ multiplex PCR; TCRdb lists only in-frame clones, some missing. The sample lists just over 2,000,000 clones; around 96% were seen once. CD45RO-negative, CCR7-selected cells formed the naive CD8 fraction, which excluded terminally differentiated effector memory CD45RA+ cells. The sample taken for sequencing was naive CD8+ T cells sorted from blood. The receptor source for this set is a young man in good health.

The chain employs TRBV5-1 and TRBJ1-4; 7 nucleotides line up with TRBD1. This CDR3 is 16 amino acids long. V lost 5 bases and J lost 0; bases outside the gene matches: 7. Looked up from germline, CDR1 is SGHRS and CDR2 is YFSETQ. CDR3 nucleotides: TGCGCCAGCAGTACCTCCGGGACAGCAACTAATGAAAAACTGTTTTTT. This sequence encodes CASSTSGTATNEKLFF.

V is TRBV19 and J is TRBJ2-2; a weak D match, TRBD1 (6 bases). The ends were cut back, 4 bases at V and 6 bases at J, with 12 bases in the middle. The CDR3 length is 14 residues. Germline V gene lookup returns CDR1 LNHDA and CDR2 SQIVND (reference sequence). CDR3 coding DNA: TGTGCCAGTAGTACTGGACAGAGGGCCGGGGAGCTGTTTTTT. Translation: CASSTGQRAGELFF. The variable domain in full, completed from reference TRBV19 and TRBJ2-2, reads DGGITQSPKYLFRKEGQNVTLSCEQNLNHDAMYWYRQDPGQGLRLIYYSQIVNDFQKGDIAEGYSVSREKKESFPLTVTSAQKNPTAFYLCASSTGQRAGELFFGEGSRLTVL.

This chain connects TRBV19 to TRBJ1-5; D remains unclear. The CDR3 sequence is 15 residues long. The germline gives CDR1 LNHDA, CDR2 SQIVND (reference sequence). Trimming shortened V by 6 bases and J by 0 bases, and 12 bases separated the two germline ends. The CDR3 loop is CASSLTRYSNQPQHF. The CDR3 coding sequence is TGTGCCAGTAGCCTGACACGATATAGCAATCAGCCCCAGCATTTT. The full variable domain, its missing parts supplied by reference TRBV19 and TRBJ1-5, is DGGITQSPKYLFRKEGQNVTLSCEQNLNHDAMYWYRQDPGQGLRLIYYSQIVNDFQKGDIAEGYSVSREKKESFPLTVTSAQKNPTAFYLCASSLTRYSNQPQHFGDGTRLSIL.

The genes are TRBV23-1 and TRBJ2-2, with TRBD1 matching over 10 bases. TRBV23-1 is designated an ORF whose function remains uncertain. The CDR3 has 15 residues. Trimming took 2 bases from V and 5 from J; bases not matched to a gene: 2. The CDR3 spells CASSQRQGATGELFF. The CDR3 nucleotides are TGCGCCAGCAGTCAAAGACAGGGGGCGACCGGGGAGCTGTTTTTT.

The gene calls are TRBV27 and TRBJ2-3; no clear D. Germline V gene sequence: CDR1 MNHEY, CDR2 SMNVEV (reference sequence). The CDR3 totals 14 residues. Between the trimmed V and J ends, which lost 8 bases and 3 bases, there was a span of 15 bases. In DNA, the CDR3 is TGTGCCAGCTCCCTGGCGTCTTGGACAGATACGCAGTATTTT. Protein sequence: CASSLASWTDTQYF.

This clone has a single count. The chain is built from TRBV28 and TRBJ2-5; D perhaps matches TRBD1 (7 bases). Trimming took 2 bases from V and 0 from J, leaving 16 bases between them. The germline V gene has CDR1 MDHEN and CDR2 SYDVKM. The CDR3 is made up of 17 amino acids. The CDR3 nucleotides are TGTGCCAGCAGTTTACTCCAGGGGGGCCCGTACCAAGAGACCCAGTACTTC. Its translation: CASSLLQGGPYQETQYF.

The chain is built from TRBV7-8 and TRBJ2-6; tentatively, D is TRBD2 (6 bases). The CDR3 totals 18 residues. Germline V gene lookup returns CDR1 SGHVS and CDR2 FQNEAQ. V shed 5 bases and J shed 2 bases, with 19 bases lying between them. CDR3 nucleotide sequence: TGTGCCAGCAGCCCAGGAATTGGAGGGAACACTGGGGCCAACGTCCTGACTTTC. Amino acids: CASSPGIGGNTGANVLTF.

V is TRBV7-8 and J is TRBJ2-1; 8 bases are a match to TRBD2. Per germline, CDR1 SGHVS and CDR2 FQNEAQ. Germline trimming cut 1 base from V and 7 bases from J; bases unmatched to any gene: 6. CDR3 length: 15 residues. CDR3 residues: CASSLVAGRDNEQFF. The CDR3 region has the DNA TGTGCCAGCAGCTTAGTAGCGGGAAGGGATAATGAGCAGTTCTTC. Looking up the rest from reference TRBV7-8 and TRBJ2-1 gives the full variable domain: GAGVSQSPRYKVAKRGQDVALRCDPISGHVSLFWYQQALGQGPEFLTYFQNEAQLDKSGLPSDRFFAERPEGSVSTLKIQRTQQEDSAVYLCASSLVAGRDNEQFFGPGTRLTVL.

This chain joins TRBV4-2 and TRBJ2-7, with D perhaps given as TRBD1 or TRBD2 (5 bases each). The germline V gene encodes CDR1 LGHNA and CDR2 YNFKEQ. Trimming stripped 3 bases from V and 0 bases from J, with 12 bases between. The CDR3 spans 15 residues. Written as DNA, the CDR3 is TGTGCCAGCAGCCAGGGGCAGGACTCCTCCTACGAGCAGTACTTC. Its translation is CASSQGQDSSYEQYF.

This chain connects TRBV5-1 to TRBJ2-2; D is tentatively TRBD1 or TRBD2 (5 bases each). Germline V lookup: CDR1 SGHRS, CDR2 YFSETQ. The length of the CDR3 is 17 residues. Trimming shortened V by 2 bases and J by 2 bases, and 16 bases separated the two germline ends. CDR3 sequence (DNA): TGCGCCAGCAGCTTAGGAGTTTTGGGGGTTAACACCGGGGAGCTGTTTTTT. Protein sequence: CASSLGVLGVNTGELFF.

Details on this clone: The same CDR3 is also encoded by other DNA sequences in this sample. This chain joins TRBV5-4 and TRBJ2-7; TRBD1 matches at 11 bases. Unmatched junction bases numbered 1, after V lost 2 bases and J lost 0 bases. The CDR3 is 15 residues long. Germline lookup yields CDR1 SGHNT and CDR2 YYREEE (reference sequence). DNA for the CDR3: TGTGCCAGCAGCTTTGGGACAGGGGGCTCCTACGAGCAGTACTTC. This codes for CASSFGTGGSYEQYF.

The chain couples TRBV27 to TRBJ1-2, with D possibly matching TRBD1 (5 bases). Germline V CDR1 and CDR2: MNHEY, SMNVEV (reference sequence). This CDR3 is built from 16 residues. Trimming took 2 bases from V and 7 from J, leaving 20 bases between them. The CDR3 DNA reads as TGTGCCAGCAGTTTACTACCCTCCCCGGGGGGAAGTGGCTACACCTTC. It yields the protein CASSLLPSPGGSGYTF.

V gene TRBV9 combines with J gene TRBJ2-1; D call uncertain. The CDR3 spans 15 residues. V shed 0 bases and J shed 7 bases, with 14 bases lying between them. Per germline, CDR1 SGDLS and CDR2 YYNGEE. As DNA, the CDR3 is TGTGCCAGCAGCGTAGGTGGCGGTAGACGGAATGAGCAGTTCTTC. As protein: CASSVGGGRRNEQFF. Drawing the rest from reference TRBV9 and TRBJ2-1, the complete variable domain is DSGVTQTPKHLITATGQRVTLRCSPRSGDLSVYWYQQSLDQGLQFLIQYYNGEERAKGNILERFSAQQFPDLHSELNLSSLELGDSALYFCASSVGGGRRNEQFFGPGTRLTVL.

The chain carries TRBV9 and TRBJ1-1; maybe TRBD1 (5 bases). The CDR3 sequence is 15 residues long. Germline CDR1 and CDR2: SGDLS and YYNGEE. V was pared by 3 bases and J by 4 bases, with 16 bases between. CDR3 sequence: CASSAARDGGTEAFF. DNA of the CDR3: TGTGCCAGCAGCGCCGCCCGGGACGGGGGCACTGAAGCTTTCTTT.

The chain links TRBV4-1 to TRBJ2-3; D not certain. The CDR3 runs to 16 residues. Germline CDR1 reads MGHRA; CDR2 reads YSYEKL. V was pared by 4 bases and J by 2 bases, with 16 bases between. The CDR3 sequence: CASSLSLLRLTDTQYF. The CDR3 DNA reads TGCGCCAGCAGCCTTTCTTTACTACGCCTCACAGATACGCAGTATTTT.

This clone was counted a single time. The chain couples TRBV2 to TRBJ2-7; 9 positions match TRBD1. There are 16 residues in the CDR3. In germline, CDR1 is SNHLY, CDR2 FYNNEI. Trimming at V came to 5 bases and at J to 3 bases, leaving 11 bases not matched to a gene. Written as DNA, the CDR3 is TGTGCCAGCAGTTATTCCCGGGGACAGGGACTCTACGAGCAGTACTTC. Translated, it gives CASSYSRGQGLYEQYF.

The CDR3 loop reads CASSLAVREGDEQFF. The CDR3 nucleotides are TGTGCCAGCAGCTTAGCAGTCAGGGAAGGGGATGAGCAGTTCTTC. The V and J genes are TRBV11-2 and TRBJ2-1; the D gene is possibly TRBD1 (5 bases). The CDR3 covers 15 residues. Germline CDR1 is SGHAT and CDR2 is FQNNGV. Trimming cost V 1 base and J 8 bases, with 15 bases left between them.

V and J are TRBV5-1 and TRBJ2-7; D is unclear. The CDR3 is made up of 14 amino acids. The V gene lost 4 bases and the J gene lost 2 bases, with 13 bases spanning the gap. Per germline, CDR1 SGHRS and CDR2 YFSETQ. The CDR3 sequence is CASSPLRITYEQYF. CDR3 coding DNA: TGCGCCAGCAGCCCTCTTAGGATAACCTACGAGCAGTACTTC.

The chain has TRBV6-4 and TRBJ2-1, with 12 bases identical to TRBD2. Trimming took 6 bases from V and 2 from J; bases not matched to a gene: 2. The CDR3 is 15 residues long. Per germline, CDR1 MRHNA and CDR2 SNTAGT. CDR3 amino acids: CASSPSGRAYNEQFF. DNA of the CDR3: TGTGCCAGCAGCCCTAGCGGGAGGGCCTACAATGAGCAGTTCTTC.

The V call is TRBV27, the J call TRBJ2-5, with 8 bases aligning to TRBD1. This CDR3 is built from 14 residues. The germline CDR1 and CDR2 sequences are MNHEY and SMNVEV (reference sequence). V was clipped by 2 bases and J by 5 bases; unmatched bases: 4. As DNA, the CDR3 is TGTGCCAGCAGTTTAAGCAGGGGGCTTGAGACCCAGTACTTC. Its translation: CASSLSRGLETQYF.

This clone occurred once. The genes are TRBV6-6 and TRBJ1-2; 8 bases fit TRBD1. V shed 5 bases, J shed 3 bases, and the junction held 11 bases outside the gene matches. Germline V lookup: CDR1 MNHNY, CDR2 SVGAGI (reference sequence). The CDR3 extends over 16 amino acids. DNA of the CDR3: TGTGCCAGCAGTCACGAGACAGGGGTGGTCGACTATGGCTACACCTTC. It translates to CASSHETGVVDYGYTF.

Remarks on this clone: The sample holds other DNA sequences that translate to the same CDR3. This sequence joins TRBV10-2 and TRBJ2-7; 7 nucleotides match TRBD2. The J segment lost 0 bases and the V segment lost 7 bases, leaving 3 bases of the junction unmatched. Germline assignment: CDR1 WSHSY and CDR2 SAAADI. This CDR3 has 13 residues. This chain's CDR3 is CASKGGSSYEQYF. CDR3 coding DNA: TGCGCCAGCAAAGGCGGGAGCTCCTACGAGCAGTACTTC.

This chain links TRBV6-1 with TRBJ1-1; the match to TRBD1 covers 12 bases. Germline V CDR1 and CDR2: MNHNS, SASEGT. Losses at the gene ends were 3 bases for V and 5 bases for J; bases not matched to a gene: 7. The CDR3 consists of 16 residues. CDR3 in DNA: TGTGCCAGCAGTGACCGGGACAGGGGGCCGGGGACTGAAGCTTTCTTT. This codes for CASSDRDRGPGTEAFF.